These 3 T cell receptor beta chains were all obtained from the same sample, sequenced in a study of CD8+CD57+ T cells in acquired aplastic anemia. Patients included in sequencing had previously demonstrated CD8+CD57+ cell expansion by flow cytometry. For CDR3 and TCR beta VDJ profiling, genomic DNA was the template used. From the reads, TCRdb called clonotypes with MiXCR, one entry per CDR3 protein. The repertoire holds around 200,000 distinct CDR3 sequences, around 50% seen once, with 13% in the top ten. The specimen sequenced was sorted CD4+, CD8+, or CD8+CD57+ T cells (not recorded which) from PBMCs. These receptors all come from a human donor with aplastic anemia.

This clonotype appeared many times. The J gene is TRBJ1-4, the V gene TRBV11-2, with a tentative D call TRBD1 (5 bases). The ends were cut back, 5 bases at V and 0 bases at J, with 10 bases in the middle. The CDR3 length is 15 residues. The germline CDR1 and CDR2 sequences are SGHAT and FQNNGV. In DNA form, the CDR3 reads TGTGCCAGCAGCCTGACAGCCCCAACTAATGAAAAACTGTTTTTT. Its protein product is CASSLTAPTNEKLFF.

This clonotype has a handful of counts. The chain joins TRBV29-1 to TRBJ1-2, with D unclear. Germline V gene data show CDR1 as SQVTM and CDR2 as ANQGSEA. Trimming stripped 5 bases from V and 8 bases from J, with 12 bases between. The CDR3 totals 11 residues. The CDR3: CSVPDGGGYTF. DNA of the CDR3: TGCAGCGTTCCGGACGGAGGGGGCTACACCTTC.

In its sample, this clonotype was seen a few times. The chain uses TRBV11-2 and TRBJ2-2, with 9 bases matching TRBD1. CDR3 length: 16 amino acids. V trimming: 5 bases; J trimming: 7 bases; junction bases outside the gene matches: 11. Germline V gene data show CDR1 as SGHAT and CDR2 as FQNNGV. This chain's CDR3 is CASSLSRGQGIGELFF. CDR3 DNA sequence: TGTGCCAGCAGCCTATCTCGGGGACAGGGAATCGGGGAGCTGTTTTTT.